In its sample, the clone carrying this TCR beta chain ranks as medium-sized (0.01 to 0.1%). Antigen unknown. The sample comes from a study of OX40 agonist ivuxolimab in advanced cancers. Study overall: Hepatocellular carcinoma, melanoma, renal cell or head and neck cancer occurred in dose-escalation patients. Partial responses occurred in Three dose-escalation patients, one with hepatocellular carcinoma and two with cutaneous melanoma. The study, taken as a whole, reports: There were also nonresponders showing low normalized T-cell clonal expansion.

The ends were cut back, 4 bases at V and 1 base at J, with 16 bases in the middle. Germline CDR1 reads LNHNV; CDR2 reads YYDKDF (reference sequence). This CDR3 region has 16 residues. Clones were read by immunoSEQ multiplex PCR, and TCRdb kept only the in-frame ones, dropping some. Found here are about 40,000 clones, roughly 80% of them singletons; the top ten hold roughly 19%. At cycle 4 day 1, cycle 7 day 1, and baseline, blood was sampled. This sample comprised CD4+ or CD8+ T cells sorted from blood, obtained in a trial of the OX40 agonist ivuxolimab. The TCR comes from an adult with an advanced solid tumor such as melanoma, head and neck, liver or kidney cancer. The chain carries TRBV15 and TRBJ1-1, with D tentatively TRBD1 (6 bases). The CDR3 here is CATSNPQGTGNTEAFF. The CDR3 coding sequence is TGTGCCACCAGCAACCCCCAGGGGACGGGGAACACTGAAGCTTTCTTT.